One sample yielded the 24 T cell receptor beta chains listed below, sequenced in a study of regulatory T cells in long-lasting Graves disease. Combining iRepertoire HTBI primers with Arm-PCR of CDR3 regions, the authors built TCR beta libraries. MiXCR, run by TCRdb on the multiplex PCR reads, gives a single entry per CDR3 protein. The sample records roughly 500,000 distinct CDR3 sequences, about 12% being singletons. Time point defined: newly diagnosed GD, antithyroid drugs for less than 3 months. The TCR library was made from RNA extracted from PBMCs. These data are also associated with another study on T cells in Graves' hyperthyroidism and ophthalmopathy.

Sequencing used peripheral blood mononuclear cells (PBMCs), obtained at new diagnosis, from a patient treated with antithyroid drugs. Receptor source: a woman aged 30 to 39 with Graves disease.

This clonotype was counted many times. This chain links TRBV7-8 with TRBJ2-7; D is uncertain. In germline, CDR1 is SGHVS, CDR2 FQNEAQ. The CDR3 length is 14 residues. The V and J ends lost 3 bases and 2 bases respectively, with 11 bases between them. The CDR3 DNA reads as TGTGCCAGCAGCTTGTGGCGAGGACCCTACGAGCAGTACTTC. Its translation: CASSLWRGPYEQYF.

V and J are TRBV9 and TRBJ2-5; D unresolved. The germline V gene encodes CDR1 SGDLS and CDR2 YYNGEE. V dropped 0 bases and J dropped 3 bases, with 15 bases sitting between them. The CDR3 is 16 residues long. CDR3 protein: CASSVGGSGRKETQYF. DNA for the CDR3: TGTGCCAGCAGCGTAGGTGGGTCAGGCAGAAAAGAGACCCAGTACTTC. Full variable domain (missing parts from reference TRBV9 and TRBJ2-5): DSGVTQTPKHLITATGQRVTLRCSPRSGDLSVYWYQQSLDQGLQFLIQYYNGEERAKGNILERFSAQQFPDLHSELNLSSLELGDSALYFCASSVGGSGRKETQYFGPGTRLLVL.

This clonotype was counted many times. The rearrangement links TRBV7-9 to TRBJ2-5; 12 nucleotides line up with TRBD2. Trimming cost V 3 bases and J 5 bases; bases outside gene matches: 4. This CDR3 comprises 15 residues. Looked up from germline, CDR1 is SEHNR and CDR2 is FQNEAQ (reference sequence). The CDR3 sequence is CASSLASGRAETQYF. In DNA, the CDR3 is TGTGCCAGCAGCTTGGCTAGCGGGAGGGCTGAGACCCAGTACTTC.

This clonotype has a count of ten or more. This chain uses TRBV28 with TRBJ2-7, with D possibly TRBD2 on 6 matching bases. Germline loops: CDR1 MDHEN, CDR2 SYDVKM. This CDR3 has 17 amino acids. The V gene lost 3 bases and the J gene lost 3 bases, with 21 bases spanning the gap. CDR3 sequence: CASSFFGFWTGDYEQYF. Here the CDR3 DNA reads TGTGCCAGCAGTTTTTTCGGATTTTGGACGGGAGACTACGAGCAGTACTTC.

This clonotype occurred a few times. This chain links TRBV19 with TRBJ2-1, with 11 bases lining up with TRBD2. In germline, CDR1 is LNHDA, CDR2 SQIVND (reference sequence). J was trimmed by 0 bases and V by 2 bases; bases with no gene match: 3. The CDR3 covers 17 residues. The CDR3 nucleotides read TGTGCCAGTAGTATAACTAGCGGGAGCCGCTCCTACAATGAGCAGTTCTTC. It yields the protein CASSITSGSRSYNEQFF.

This clonotype has more than one count but fewer than ten. The chain has TRBV6-1 and TRBJ2-1; D not certain. Per the germline V gene, CDR1 is MNHNS and CDR2 is SASEGT. V lost 2 bases and J 5 bases, leaving 7 bases between the germline ends. The CDR3 loop spans 13 amino acids. In DNA form, the CDR3 reads TGTGCCAGCAGTGAACCCCCGGACAATGAGCAGTTCTTC. Encoded protein: CASSEPPDNEQFF.

This clonotype has a count of ten or more. The rearrangement joins TRBV7-2 to TRBJ1-1; D unclear. Germline V lookup: CDR1 SGHTA, CDR2 FQGNSA. V was cut by 5 bases and J by 3 bases, with 16 bases left in between. This CDR3 spans 15 amino acids. CDR3 nucleotide sequence: TGTGCCAGCAGCCGCCGAGACCCGCTTTACACTGAAGCTTTCTTT. It yields the protein CASSRRDPLYTEAFF.

This clonotype was detected many times. J is TRBJ2-1 and V is TRBV28, with a weak D call TRBD2 (6 bases). The V gene lost 6 bases and the J gene lost 3 bases, with 12 bases spanning the gap. Germline values: CDR1 MDHEN, CDR2 SYDVKM. The CDR3 is 14 amino acids. The CDR3 sequence is CASRRLDDYNEQFF. CDR3 in DNA: TGTGCCAGCAGACGACTAGACGACTACAATGAGCAGTTCTTC.

This clonotype has only a few counts. The V and J genes are TRBV19 and TRBJ2-1; D not certain. The CDR3 runs 13 residues. V was shortened by 5 bases and J by 8 bases, with 13 bases between the two germline ends. Germline values: CDR1 LNHDA, CDR2 SQIVND (reference sequence). CDR3 in amino acids: CASSLPLGYEQFF. The CDR3 nucleotides are TGTGCCAGTAGTCTACCTCTCGGGTATGAGCAGTTCTTC.

In its sample, this clonotype was seen many times. V gene TRBV25-1 combines with J gene TRBJ1-5; 9 bases are a match to TRBD1. Germline CDR1 reads MGHDK; CDR2 reads SYGVNS. Losses at the gene ends were 4 bases for V and 7 bases for J; bases not matched to a gene: 8. The CDR3 totals 15 residues. The CDR3 DNA reads TGTGCCAGCAGTGGGGACAGGGCTCTAGGGCAGCCCCAGCATTTT. Residues: CASSGDRALGQPQHF.

This clonotype was picked up a small number of times. The V and J genes are TRBV30 and TRBJ1-4; 8 bases match TRBD1. V shed 5 bases, J shed 2 bases, and the junction held 13 bases outside the gene matches. In germline, CDR1 is GTSNPN, CDR2 SVGIG (reference sequence). The CDR3 runs 17 residues. The CDR3 region is CAWEGQGTVWTNEKLFF. In DNA, the CDR3 is TGTGCCTGGGAAGGACAGGGTACTGTGTGGACTAATGAAAAACTGTTTTTT.

This clonotype was counted a few times. CDR3 nucleotides: TGTGCCAGTAGTCCAAGGGGAAGGGGCGGCCTGGGAGAGCAGTACTTC. This translates into CASSPRGRGGLGEQYF. The rearrangement joins TRBV19 to TRBJ2-7; tentatively, D is TRBD1 (5 bases). The germline CDR1 and CDR2 sequences are LNHDA and SQIVND (reference sequence). V lost 5 bases to trimming and J lost 7 bases, with 24 bases between them. The CDR3 is 16 residues long.

This clonotype was picked up many times. The chain uses TRBV28 and TRBJ1-2; TRBD1 matches 11 bases. V was pared by 6 bases and J by 4 bases, with 13 bases of the junction left unmatched. CDR1 and CDR2 from the germline V gene are MDHEN and SYDVKM. The CDR3 runs 17 residues. DNA for the CDR3: TGTGCCAGCAGCCGTACCGGGACAGGGGGGTCTCTCTATGGCTACACCTTC. It specifies CASSRTGTGGSLYGYTF.

This clonotype was recorded at least ten times. V is TRBV11-3 and J is TRBJ1-1; possible D gene TRBD1, 6 bases. The germline CDR1 and CDR2 sequences are SGHNT and YENEEA. There are 17 residues in the CDR3. Trimming stripped 0 bases from V and 1 base from J, with 15 bases between. The CDR3 sequence is CASSLEGKGHPNTEAFF. As DNA, the CDR3 is TGTGCCAGCAGCTTAGAGGGCAAGGGACACCCGAACACTGAAGCTTTCTTT.

At least ten counts were recorded for this clonotype. The J gene is TRBJ2-1, the V gene TRBV6-1; 10 bases are shared with TRBD2. V was pared by 4 bases and J by 6 bases, with 12 bases of the junction left unmatched. Germline lookup yields CDR1 MNHNS and CDR2 SASEGT. This CDR3 spans 17 amino acids. Written as DNA, the CDR3 is TGTGCCAGCAGTGGCCTAACCGGGACTAGCGCCCTCAATGAGCAGTTCTTC. It specifies CASSGLTGTSALNEQFF.

The CDR3 is CATSRDGGRSGAFF. CDR3 coding DNA: TGTGCCACCAGCAGAGATGGGGGCAGAAGTGGGGCTTTCTTT. This chain links TRBV15 with TRBJ1-1, with a possible D match to TRBD1 (6 bases). Between the trimmed V and J ends, which lost 0 bases and 11 bases, there was a span of 16 bases. This CDR3 spans 14 amino acids. The germline V gene has CDR1 LNHNV and CDR2 YYDKDF (reference sequence).

The J gene is TRBJ2-3, the V gene TRBV20-1, with 13 bases identical to TRBD2. CDR1 DFQATT and CDR2 SNEGSKA come from the germline V gene (reference sequence). V shed 4 bases, J shed 7 bases, and the junction held 11 bases outside the gene matches. This CDR3 spans 16 amino acids. CDR3 in amino acids: CSATRTSGRMRNTQYF. The CDR3, as DNA: TGCAGTGCTACGAGGACTAGCGGGAGAATGAGGAATACGCAGTATTTT.

The chain employs TRBV4-3 and TRBJ2-1; TRBD2 matches 13 bases. This CDR3 spans 17 amino acids. V was pared by 4 bases and J by 1 base, with 4 bases of the junction left unmatched. The germline V gene has CDR1 LGHNA and CDR2 YSLEER. CDR3 DNA: TGCGCCAGCAGCCGAGGACTAGCGGGAGTATCCTACAATGAGCAGTTCTTC. It yields the protein CASSRGLAGVSYNEQFF.

This clonotype was counted a few times. The chain joins TRBV12-3 or TRBV12-4 to TRBJ2-3, with 10 bases lining up with TRBD1. The J segment lost 3 bases and the V segment lost 5 bases, leaving 8 bases of the junction unmatched. The CDR3 totals 16 residues. Here the CDR3 DNA reads TGTGCCAGCAGTCCGACACCGGGACAGGGGACAGATACGCAGTATTTT. Protein: CASSPTPGQGTDTQYF.

This clonotype showed up many times. V gene TRBV20-1 combines with J gene TRBJ1-6; a weak D match, TRBD1 (6 bases). V was clipped by 6 bases and J by 7 bases, with 19 bases between them. Per germline, CDR1 DFQATT and CDR2 SNEGSKA (reference sequence). The CDR3 is 15 residues long. In DNA, the CDR3 is TGCAGTGCAAGGCCGGGGGGCATCCAAAATTCACCCCTCCACTTT. This codes for CSARPGGIQNSPLHF.

This clonotype was recorded many times. The chain employs TRBV12-3 or TRBV12-4 and TRBJ2-2; D tentatively fits TRBD1 or TRBD2 (6 bases each). With 6 bases removed from V and 0 bases from J, the gap between germline ends came to 11 bases. This CDR3 has 15 amino acids. For the CDR3, the DNA is TGTGCCAGCAGGCAGGGGAGGACGAACACCGGGGAGCTGTTTTTT. It encodes CASRQGRTNTGELFF.

This clonotype was found a few times. V is TRBV10-3 and J is TRBJ1-1; D gene unclear. V lost 5 bases to trimming and J lost 1 base, with 14 bases between them. Looked up from germline, CDR1 is ENHRY and CDR2 is SYGVKD. The CDR3 is 15 amino acids. Here the CDR3 reads CAISMKFEGNTEAFF. The CDR3 nucleotides read TGTGCCATCAGTATGAAATTTGAGGGGAACACTGAAGCTTTCTTT.

This clonotype was counted once. The V and J genes are TRBV11-2 and TRBJ2-7, with D uncertain. The CDR3 runs to 12 residues. V was cut by 3 bases and J by 5 bases, with 8 bases left in between. CDR1 and CDR2 from the germline V gene are SGHAT and FQNNGV. This CDR3 is CASSFVKDEQYF. As DNA, the CDR3 is TGTGCCAGCAGCTTTGTTAAGGACGAGCAGTACTTC. The variable domain in full, completed from reference TRBV11-2 and TRBJ2-7, reads EAGVAQSPRYKIIEKRQSVAFWCNPISGHATLYWYQQILGQGPKLLIQFQNNGVVDDSQLPKDRFSAERLKGVDSTLKIQPAKLEDSAVYLCASSFVKDEQYFGPGTRLTVT.

This sequence joins TRBV2 and TRBJ2-4, with 9 bases matching TRBD1. The CDR3 is made up of 14 amino acids. V was clipped by 6 bases and J by 5 bases; unmatched bases: 5. Germline lookup yields CDR1 SNHLY and CDR2 FYNNEI. The CDR3 loop is CASRDRGFENIQYF. The CDR3 nucleotides read TGTGCCAGCAGGGACAGGGGATTTGAAAACATTCAGTACTTC.